The 31 T cell receptor beta chains listed next were all sequenced from one sample in a study of blood T cell repertoires in COVID-19. The data were produced by immunoSEQ multiplex PCR, yet TCRdb's version contains in-frame clones alone and is incomplete. The table shows a few hundred thousand clones, with about 88% occurring only once. The sample taken for sequencing was peripheral blood. These receptors were taken from a man between 60 and 75 years old with acute or convalescent COVID-19.

This clone showed up just once. V usage is TRBV24-1 and J usage is TRBJ1-5; D might be TRBD1 (5 bases). The CDR3 consists of 18 residues. Germline loops: CDR1 KGHDR, CDR2 SFDVKD. V lost 4 bases, J lost 3 bases, and 21 bases lay in between. CDR3 protein: CATSDPRGGTGLNQPQHF. The CDR3 DNA reads TGTGCCACCAGTGACCCCCGGGGAGGAACAGGTCTCAATCAGCCCCAGCATTTT.

This chain connects TRBV5-1 to TRBJ2-5, with 10 bases aligning to TRBD2. The junction had 8 bases not matched to a gene; V was cut back by 1 base and J by 5 bases. The CDR3 loop spans 16 amino acids. Germline CDR1 and CDR2: SGHRS and YFSETQ. CDR3 coding DNA: TGCGCCAGCAGCTTGAGCGGGGGGGCCTTTCGGGAGACCCAGTACTTC. It yields the protein CASSLSGGAFRETQYF.

The rearrangement uses TRBV5-5 and TRBJ2-6; D possibly corresponds to TRBD1 (5 bases). CDR3 length: 16 amino acids. The germline CDR1 and CDR2 sequences are SGHKS and YYEKEE (reference sequence). Trimming took off 2 bases at V and 3 bases at J, with 12 bases between the two ends. The DNA for the CDR3 is TGTGCCAGCAGCTTTACAGGACCCGGTGGGGCCAACGTCCTGACTTTC. It encodes CASSFTGPGGANVLTF.

This clone was recorded many times. The rearrangement links TRBV28 to TRBJ1-4, with D unresolved. This CDR3 has 11 amino acids. Germline CDR1 and CDR2: MDHEN and SYDVKM. Trimming removed 7 bases from V and 4 bases from J, with 4 bases in between. The CDR3 DNA is TGTGCCAGCACCGGTAATGAAAAACTGTTTTTT. Protein product: CASTGNEKLFF.

The chain uses TRBV6-5 and TRBJ1-2, with 7 bases matching TRBD1. CDR1 and CDR2 (germline): MNHEY, SVGAGI. CDR3 length equals 15 residues. The ends lost 4 bases at V and 4 bases at J; junction bases unmatched: 9. CDR3 protein: CASSSGQAAVYGYTF. In DNA form, the CDR3 reads TGTGCCAGCAGTTCCGGACAGGCCGCCGTCTATGGCTACACCTTC.

The V call is TRBV2, the J call TRBJ1-4, with TRBD1 identical over 9 bases. Trimming at V came to 6 bases and at J to 3 bases, leaving 2 bases not matched to a gene. The CDR3 length is 14 residues. Germline lookup yields CDR1 SNHLY and CDR2 FYNNEI. CDR3 DNA sequence: TGTGCCAGCAGACAGGGGGCTTCTAATGAAAAACTGTTTTTT. Its translation is CASRQGASNEKLFF.

In this sample, this clone turned up once. The genes are TRBV19 and TRBJ1-1; D might be TRBD1 (5 bases). Looked up from germline, CDR1 is LNHDA and CDR2 is SQIVND (reference sequence). The CDR3 contains 17 residues. Between the trimmed V and J ends, which lost 6 bases and 5 bases, there was a span of 25 bases. CDR3 loop: CASSPAGVRWGGTEAFF. For the CDR3, the DNA is TGTGCCAGTAGCCCAGCGGGGGTTCGGTGGGGCGGGACTGAAGCTTTCTTT. The variable domain in full, with the rest retrieved from reference TRBV19 and TRBJ1-1, is DGGITQSPKYLFRKEGQNVTLSCEQNLNHDAMYWYRQDPGQGLRLIYYSQIVNDFQKGDIAEGYSVSREKKESFPLTVTSAQKNPTAFYLCASSPAGVRWGGTEAFFGQGTRLTVV.

As DNA, the CDR3 is TGTGCCAGCTCACCAGGCCTAGCAACTAATGAAAAACTGTTTTTT. It yields the protein CASSPGLATNEKLFF. The chain links TRBV18 to TRBJ1-4; D gene ambiguous. The V end was cut by 2 bases, the J end by 0 bases, with 7 bases between. In germline, CDR1 is KGHSH, CDR2 LQKENI. CDR3 size: 15 residues.

The chain links TRBV9 to TRBJ2-3, with 8 bases matching TRBD1. The CDR3 has 16 residues. Germline-derived CDR1 and CDR2 are SGDLS and YYNGEE. V was pared by 2 bases and J by 0 bases, with 5 bases of the junction left unmatched. The DNA for the CDR3 is TGTGCCAGCAGCGTTGTCACAGGGGGAAGCACAGATACGCAGTATTTT. This gives the protein CASSVVTGGSTDTQYF.

The chain recombines TRBV3-1 (or the pseudogene TRBV3-2) with TRBJ1-4, with TRBD1 identical over 10 bases. Per germline, CDR1 LGHDT and CDR2 YNNKEL (reference sequence). Trimming took 0 bases from V and 14 from J; bases not matched to a gene: 12. CDR3 size: 16 residues. Here the CDR3 DNA reads TGTGCCAGCAGCCAAGATGGTCAGACAGGGGGCTATGTTCTGTTTTTT. This sequence encodes CASSQDGQTGGYVLFF.

The V call is TRBV3-1 (or the pseudogene TRBV3-2), the J call TRBJ1-1, with 10 bases identical to TRBD1. The V gene end was trimmed by 1 base and the J gene end by 5 bases; junction bases not matched to a gene: 7. Looked up from germline, CDR1 is LGHDT and CDR2 is YNNKEL (reference sequence). The CDR3 is made up of 16 amino acids. CDR3 DNA: TGTGCCAGCAGCCAAGGGGGGGGACAGGGGATTACTGAAGCTTTCTTT. Its protein product is CASSQGGGQGITEAFF.

This clone was observed once. The chain combines TRBV5-5 with TRBJ1-1; 11 positions match TRBD1. Trimming removed 7 bases from V and 4 bases from J; junction bases left unmatched: 9. Germline assignment: CDR1 SGHKS and CDR2 YYEKEE (reference sequence). The CDR3 length is 15 residues. CDR3 in DNA: TGTGCCAGCGCCGGGACAGGGGGGATGAGCACTGAAGCTTTCTTT. Protein product: CASAGTGGMSTEAFF. The whole variable domain, remainder taken from reference TRBV5-5 and TRBJ1-1, is DAGVTQSPTHLIKTRGQQVTLRCSPISGHKSVSWYQQVLGQGPQFIFQYYEKEERGRGNFPDRFSARQFPNYSSELNVNALLLGDSALYLCASAGTGGMSTEAFFGQGTRLTVV.

This clone appeared a single time. V usage is TRBV7-3 and J usage is TRBJ2-3, with 7 bases aligning to TRBD1. The CDR3 spans 14 residues. Germline assignment: CDR1 SGHTA and CDR2 FQGTGA. Trimming at V came to 1 base and at J to 11 bases, leaving 9 bases not matched to a gene. The CDR3, as DNA: TGTGCCAGCAGCTTAAACAGGGGAGCTGGTATGCAGTATTTT. The encoded protein is CASSLNRGAGMQYF. The entire variable domain, with the rest obtained from reference TRBV7-3 and TRBJ2-3, is as follows: GAGVSQTPSNKVTEKGKYVELRCDPISGHTALYWYRQSLGQGPEFLIYFQGTGAADDSGLPNDRFFAVRPEGSVSTLKIQRTERGDSAVYLCASSLNRGAGMQYFGPGTRLTVL.

This clone turned up a few times. The rearrangement uses TRBV7-9 and TRBJ2-2, with 8 positions matching TRBD1. CDR1 and CDR2 from the germline V gene are SEHNR and FQNEAQ (reference sequence). V was clipped by 5 bases and J by 1 base; unmatched bases: 3. This CDR3 has 15 amino acids. In DNA form, the CDR3 reads TGTGCCAGCAGCCCAGACAGGGGGAACACCGGGGAGCTGTTTTTT. This codes for CASSPDRGNTGELFF. The variable domain in full, completed from reference TRBV7-9 and TRBJ2-2, reads DTGVSQNPRHKITKRGQNVTFRCDPISEHNRLYWYRQTLGQGPEFLTYFQNEAQLEKSRLLSDRFSAERPKGSFSTLEIQRTEQGDSAMYLCASSPDRGNTGELFFGEGSRLTVL.

The chain uses TRBV29-1 and TRBJ2-5; the match to TRBD2 covers 7 bases. Germline CDR1 reads SQVTM; CDR2 reads ANQGSEA. This CDR3 spans 12 amino acids. The V and J ends lost 3 bases and 2 bases, in that order; junction bases with no gene match: 0. CDR3: CSVDGGQETQYF. The CDR3 coding sequence is TGCAGCGTTGACGGGGGGCAAGAGACCCAGTACTTC.

The chain joins TRBV27 to TRBJ1-6; 9 bases are shared with TRBD1. Germline V lookup: CDR1 MNHEY, CDR2 SMNVEV (reference sequence). Trimming at V came to 5 bases and at J to 10 bases, leaving 12 bases not matched to a gene. The CDR3 contains 16 residues. CDR3 DNA: TGTGCCAGCAGTGCTCCGGGACAGGGCCGGGGATCACCCCTCCACTTT. Amino acid sequence: CASSAPGQGRGSPLHF.

The V call is TRBV28, the J call TRBJ1-2; D is perhaps TRBD1 (5 bases). CDR1 is MDHEN and CDR2 is SYDVKM in the germline V gene. The CDR3 consists of 14 residues. Trimming stripped 5 bases from V and 8 bases from J, with 18 bases between. DNA of the CDR3: TGTGCCAGCAGTCCCCTCGGGGGGGAGGGCGGCTACACCTTC. Its translation: CASSPLGGEGGYTF.

The chain carries TRBV6-5 and TRBJ1-2; possibly TRBD1 for D (6 bases). Germline CDR1 MNHEY, CDR2 SVGAGI. This CDR3 is built from 15 residues. V gave up 5 bases and J gave up 2 bases, with 15 bases separating them. For the CDR3, the DNA is TGTGCCAGCAGTCCACGGGGACAAAAGAACTATGGCTACACCTTC. As protein: CASSPRGQKNYGYTF.

This chain links TRBV7-9 with TRBJ1-3, with D perhaps TRBD1 (5 bases). V lost 5 bases and J lost 3, with 14 bases in between. CDR1 and CDR2 (germline): SEHNR, FQNEAQ (reference sequence). This CDR3 is built from 15 residues. DNA for the CDR3: TGTGCCAGCAGCCCCCTTAGCAGGGTTGGAAACACCATATATTTT. Its translation: CASSPLSRVGNTIYF.

The chain recombines TRBV19 with TRBJ1-1; 7 nucleotides line up with TRBD1. From germline, CDR1 is LNHDA and CDR2 SQIVND (reference sequence). V lost 10 bases and J lost 1; bases outside the gene matches: 6. This CDR3 is 13 amino acids long. The CDR3, as DNA: TGTGCCACAAAGGGACAGTCGAACACTGAAGCTTTCTTT. As protein: CATKGQSNTEAFF. The full variable domain, rest sourced from reference TRBV19 and TRBJ1-1, is DGGITQSPKYLFRKEGQNVTLSCEQNLNHDAMYWYRQDPGQGLRLIYYSQIVNDFQKGDIAEGYSVSREKKESFPLTVTSAQKNPTAFYLCATKGQSNTEAFFGQGTRLTVV.

This chain joins TRBV5-4 and TRBJ2-7; 8 positions match TRBD1. V lost 0 bases, J lost 8 bases, and 13 bases stayed unmatched. Per germline, CDR1 SGHNT and CDR2 YYREEE (reference sequence). CDR3 size: 16 residues. The CDR3 nucleotides are TGTGCCAGCAGCTTGGATATCGCCAGGGGGCGCTTACAGCAGTACTTC. It specifies CASSLDIARGRLQQYF.

This clone was found once. This chain connects TRBV5-4 to TRBJ1-2, with 9 bases aligning to TRBD1. This CDR3 has 15 amino acids. V shed 4 bases and J 3 bases; nucleotides not matched to a gene: 7. Germline CDR1 is SGHNT and CDR2 is YYREEE (reference sequence). The CDR3 DNA reads TGTGCCAGCAGCCCGGGACAGGGTGGGTACTATGGCTACACCTTC. Amino acids: CASSPGQGGYYGYTF.

V gene TRBV27 combines with J gene TRBJ1-1; unclear D gene. Trimming took 1 base from V and 11 from J, leaving 11 bases between them. CDR1 MNHEY and CDR2 SMNVEV come from the germline V gene (reference sequence). CDR3 size: 12 residues. CDR3: CASSLFGGRAFF. The CDR3 nucleotides are TGTGCCAGCAGTTTATTTGGAGGTCGGGCTTTCTTT.

The chain recombines TRBV27 with TRBJ2-3; the D gene is possibly TRBD2 (7 bases). Trimming shortened V by 4 bases and J by 11 bases, and 13 bases separated the two germline ends. CDR1 and CDR2 from the germline V gene are MNHEY and SMNVEV (reference sequence). The CDR3 spans 12 residues. CDR3 nucleotide sequence: TGTGCCAGCAGTTATCGAGCGGGACAGCAGTATTTT. Translated, it gives CASSYRAGQQYF.

This clone has more than one count but fewer than ten. The V call is TRBV27, the J call TRBJ1-1; 7 positions match TRBD1. Germline V lookup: CDR1 MNHEY, CDR2 SMNVEV (reference sequence). V was clipped by 2 bases and J by 0 bases; unmatched bases: 9. This CDR3 has 17 residues. The CDR3 region has the DNA TGTGCCAGCAGTTTACTAGGGGGCAGGAGAATGAACACTGAAGCTTTCTTT. This codes for CASSLLGGRRMNTEAFF.

The chain combines TRBV2 with TRBJ2-7, with 7 bases that match TRBD2. The germline CDR1 and CDR2 sequences are SNHLY and FYNNEI. CDR3 size: 15 residues. Trimming removed 6 bases from V and 3 bases from J; junction bases left unmatched: 11. In DNA form, the CDR3 reads TGTGCCAGCAGAGGGGAGCGGGGCCCGCTCTACGAGCAGTACTTC. It codes for CASRGERGPLYEQYF.

This rearrangement joins TRBV5-8 to TRBJ2-1, with 8 positions matching TRBD2. The CDR3 extends over 14 amino acids. Germline V lookup: CDR1 SGHTS, CDR2 YDEGEE. The trim removed 4 bases at V and 2 bases at J, leaving 2 bases unmatched. CDR3 sequence reads: CASSQGLAYNEQFF. The CDR3 DNA follows: TGTGCCAGCAGCCAGGGACTAGCCTACAATGAGCAGTTCTTC. Filled out from reference TRBV5-8 and TRBJ2-1, the complete variable domain reads EAGVTQSPTHLIKTRGQQATLRCSPISGHTSVYWYQQALGLGLQFLLWYDEGEERNRGNFPPRFSGRQFPNYSSELNVNALELEDSALYLCASSQGLAYNEQFFGPGTRLTVL.

This chain uses TRBV27 with TRBJ1-6; 8 nucleotides line up with TRBD1. Germline V gene sequence: CDR1 MNHEY, CDR2 SMNVEV (reference sequence). There are 16 residues in the CDR3. V was pared by 2 bases and J by 4 bases, with 4 bases of the junction left unmatched. CDR3 protein: CASSLRDRGYNSPLHF. The CDR3, as DNA: TGTGCCAGCAGTTTACGAGACAGGGGTTATAATTCACCCCTCCACTTT.

The rearrangement joins TRBV24-1 to TRBJ1-1; no clear D gene. The V end was cut by 6 bases, the J end by 4 bases, with 8 bases between. The CDR3 is 12 residues long. Per the germline V gene, CDR1 is KGHDR and CDR2 is SFDVKD. DNA of the CDR3: TGTGCCACCAGTTTGGGCAGCACTGAAGCTTTCTTT. Its protein product is CATSLGSTEAFF.

V usage is TRBV25-1 and J usage is TRBJ1-6; tentatively, D is TRBD1 (6 bases). The V gene's germline CDR1 is MGHDK and CDR2 SYGVNS. Trimming stripped 3 bases from V and 7 bases from J, with 10 bases between. The CDR3 extends over 14 amino acids. The CDR3 loop is CASSDQGLNSPLHF. The CDR3 DNA reads as TGTGCCAGCAGTGATCAGGGGCTGAATTCACCCCTCCACTTT.

This chain uses TRBV28 with TRBJ1-1, with no clear D. The CDR3 is made up of 11 amino acids. Trimming pared 6 bases from V and 6 bases from J, leaving 8 bases between. The V gene's germline CDR1 is MDHEN and CDR2 SYDVKM. CDR3 sequence (DNA): TGTGCCAGCAGCTCCTTTCCTGAAGCTTTCTTT. This encodes CASSSFPEAFF.